This T cell receptor beta chain was captured in a study of blood T cells in healthy people across ages. Caucasian, healthy and from Russia, the donors were aged between roughly 6 and 95. The CDR3 is 15 amino acids. Per the germline V gene, CDR1 is SGHTA and CDR2 is FQGNSA. About this clonotype: Antigen unknown.

Together with a sample-barcoded 5' primer, a J-beta primer mix was included in a second PCR lasting 7 to 11 cycles. Each TCR beta cDNA got a 12-nucleotide random molecular identifier. TCRdb processed the 5' RACE reads anew with MiXCR; each CDR3 protein has one entry. The table has more than 650,000 distinct CDR3 sequences, about a fifth seen once. Whole-study results and caveats: Those diversity estimates obtained from one million T cells were thought to be underestimates. Naive CD4+ cell counts and diversity both ran higher in long-lived than in aged donors.

This TCR derives from a man between 65 and 85 years old in good health. This chain links TRBV7-2 with TRBJ2-5; weak D call: TRBD1 (6 bases). The J call is in doubt because the DNA end fits TRBJ2-1 better. Sequences were obtained from blood. The CDR3 DNA follows: TGTGCCAGCAGCGAGACAGGCCTACCTTTCAATGAGCAGTTCTTC. It yields the protein CASSETGLPFNEQFF.